The 28 T cell receptor beta chains in this list originate from one sample, sequenced in a study of cytomegalovirus exposure and HLA in healthy donors. The PCR made use of 60 Vbeta and 13 Jbeta primers. Repertoires were generated with immunoSEQ multiplex PCR, while TCRdb's copy carries only in-frame clones and drops some. This table holds 120,000 or so clones, over 65% found once. Sequences were obtained from PBMCs. The receptors stem from a man aged 18 to 29 in good health and CMV-seropositive.

The CDR3, as DNA: TGTGCCTACCGAAACACCAACTATGGCTACACCTTC. It specifies CAYRNTNYGYTF. The chain employs TRBV21-1 and TRBJ1-2; the table's D call of TRBD1 was not tested on the DNA. TRBV21-1 is listed as a pseudogene. The CDR3 sequence is 12 residues long.

Many counts were recorded for this clone. The chain employs TRBV5-6 and TRBJ2-7; TRBD2 matches 9 bases. CDR1 and CDR2 from the germline V gene are SGHDT and YYEEEE. The CDR3 contains 15 residues. V was pared by 4 bases and J by 5 bases, with 10 bases of the junction left unmatched. The CDR3 region has the DNA TGTGCCAGCAGCCTAGGGGGACTAGCCGGGAACGAGCAGTACTTC. It translates to CASSLGGLAGNEQYF.

The chain combines TRBV7-6 with TRBJ1-6; perhaps TRBD1 as D (5 bases). This CDR3 has 13 residues. The germline V gene encodes CDR1 SGHVS and CDR2 FNYEAQ. V lost 3 bases, J lost 12 bases, and 12 bases lay in between. CDR3 residues: CASSLGEDGPLHF. The DNA for the CDR3 is TGTGCCAGCAGCTTGGGGGAGGACGGACCCCTCCACTTT.

CDR3 coding DNA: TGTGCCTGGAGTGGGTATGGGCTCTACTATGGCTACACCTTC. It is translated as CAWSGYGLYYGYTF. This chain uses TRBV30 with TRBJ1-2; D unclear. The V end was cut by 1 base, the J end by 3 bases, with 12 bases between. The CDR3 covers 14 residues. Germline-derived CDR1 and CDR2 are GTSNPN and SVGIG (reference sequence).

This clone has just one count. The same CDR3 also results from other DNA sequences found in this sample. The chain is built from TRBV30 and TRBJ1-5; D gene unclear. The CDR3 length is 13 residues. V lost 0 bases to trimming and J lost 4 bases, with 7 bases between them. Germline assignment: CDR1 GTSNPN and CDR2 SVGIG (reference sequence). This chain's CDR3 is CAWSVGGNQPQHF. In nucleotides, the CDR3 is TGTGCCTGGAGTGTTGGAGGGAATCAGCCCCAGCATTTT.

This rearrangement joins TRBV19 to TRBJ1-4; 8 positions agree with TRBD1. J was trimmed by 8 bases and V by 9 bases; bases with no gene match: 14. Germline V gene lookup returns CDR1 LNHDA and CDR2 SQIVND (reference sequence). CDR3 length equals 15 residues. CDR3 DNA sequence: TGTGCCAGCAGCCCCCCCAGGGGGCGATGGGAAAAACTGTTTTTT. Encoded protein: CASSPPRGRWEKLFF.

The chain uses TRBV28 and TRBJ1-2; 10 bases align to TRBD1. Germline CDR1 reads MDHEN; CDR2 reads SYDVKM. This CDR3 has 15 amino acids. J lost 4 bases, V lost 4 bases, and 6 bases had no gene match. DNA for the CDR3: TGTGCCAGCAGTTCTCCCGGGACAGGGGCCTATGGCTACACCTTC. It is translated as CASSSPGTGAYGYTF.

This chain uses TRBV28 with TRBJ2-7; 12 bases agree with TRBD1. The V gene end was trimmed by 3 bases and the J gene end by 2 bases; junction bases not matched to a gene: 2. The germline gives CDR1 MDHEN, CDR2 SYDVKM. This CDR3 has 15 amino acids. In DNA, the CDR3 is TGTGCCAGCAGTTTCCGGGACAGGGGGCCCTACGAGCAGTACTTC. It specifies CASSFRDRGPYEQYF.

The V gene is TRBV9, the J gene TRBJ1-1; D unresolved. The germline CDR1 and CDR2 sequences are SGDLS and YYNGEE. This CDR3 has 16 residues. Trimming took 0 bases from V and 1 from J, leaving 13 bases between them. CDR3 in amino acids: CASSVGGLGSNTEAFF. CDR3 coding DNA: TGTGCCAGCAGCGTAGGAGGTTTAGGTTCGAACACTGAAGCTTTCTTT.

The chain is built from TRBV6-5 and TRBJ2-1; 9 bases are shared with TRBD2. Germline lookup yields CDR1 MNHEY and CDR2 SVGAGI. Germline trimming cut 2 bases from V and 6 bases from J; bases unmatched to any gene: 5. CDR3 length equals 15 residues. Here the CDR3 DNA reads TGTGCCAGCAGTTACACAGCGGGGGGAATCAATGAGCAGTTCTTC. It encodes CASSYTAGGINEQFF.

The chain is built from TRBV18 and TRBJ1-3; 10 bases are a match to TRBD1. The germline gives CDR1 KGHSH, CDR2 LQKENI. This CDR3 spans 17 amino acids. J lost 2 bases, V lost 0 bases, and 4 bases had no gene match. CDR3 sequence (DNA): TGTGCCAGCTCACCACCAGTGGGGACAGGGGCTGGAAACACCATATATTTT. It specifies CASSPPVGTGAGNTIYF.

This clone was picked up a small number of times. The CDR3 bases are TGTGCCAGCACCTACTTAGCCAGGGAAGGTCAGCCCCAGCATTTT. Its translation is CASTYLAREGQPQHF. The genes are TRBV28 and TRBJ1-5, with D tentatively TRBD1 (5 bases). Germline V lookup: CDR1 MDHEN, CDR2 SYDVKM. This CDR3 has 15 residues. Between the trimmed V and J ends, which lost 7 bases and 6 bases, there was a span of 19 bases.

The chain is built from TRBV13 and TRBJ2-1, with 7 positions matching TRBD2. Trimming removed 4 bases from V and 2 bases from J; junction bases left unmatched: 5. CDR1 PRHDT and CDR2 FYEKMQ come from the germline V gene (reference sequence). The CDR3 loop spans 15 amino acids. In DNA, the CDR3 is TGTGCCAGCAGCTCCCCTAGCGGAACCTACAATGAGCAGTTCTTC. This codes for CASSSPSGTYNEQFF.

This clone occurred once. The gene calls are TRBV5-4 and TRBJ1-2, with a weak D call TRBD1 (5 bases). From germline, CDR1 is SGHNT and CDR2 YYREEE (reference sequence). V lost 5 bases and J lost 3, with 14 bases in between. CDR3 length: 14 residues. CDR3 in amino acids: CASSPSTVHYGYTF. The DNA of the CDR3 is TGTGCCAGCAGTCCCTCGACAGTACACTATGGCTACACCTTC.

J is TRBJ2-1 and V is TRBV7-2; 9 positions match TRBD2. CDR1 is SGHTA and CDR2 is FQGNSA in the germline V gene. Trimming removed 1 base from V and 5 bases from J; junction bases left unmatched: 6. The CDR3 has 16 amino acids. The CDR3 DNA reads as TGTGCCAGCAGCTTAGTTGCCCTAGCGGGGCACAATGAGCAGTTCTTC. Its protein is CASSLVALAGHNEQFF.

The J gene is TRBJ2-5, the V gene TRBV7-9; D remains unclear. The CDR3 loop spans 13 amino acids. Trimming took off 1 base at V and 5 bases at J, with 8 bases between the two ends. Germline-derived CDR1 and CDR2 are SEHNR and FQNEAQ (reference sequence). This chain's CDR3 is CASSLVVGETQYF. The CDR3 DNA follows: TGTGCCAGCAGCTTAGTGGTCGGGGAGACCCAGTACTTC.

V and J are TRBV9 and TRBJ2-3; TRBD2 matches at 12 bases. V gave up 4 bases and J gave up 2 bases; unmatched junction bases: 5. Per germline, CDR1 SGDLS and CDR2 YYNGEE. The CDR3 is 16 residues long. As DNA, the CDR3 is TGTGCCAGCAGCCTTCGGACTAGCGGGATCACAGATACGCAGTATTTT. Translating it yields CASSLRTSGITDTQYF. The entire variable domain, with the rest obtained from reference TRBV9 and TRBJ2-3, is as follows: DSGVTQTPKHLITATGQRVTLRCSPRSGDLSVYWYQQSLDQGLQFLIQYYNGEERAKGNILERFSAQQFPDLHSELNLSSLELGDSALYFCASSLRTSGITDTQYFGPGTRLTVL.

This sequence joins TRBV6-1 and TRBJ2-1; D call uncertain. This CDR3 comprises 15 residues. V gave up 5 bases and J gave up 7 bases, with 18 bases separating them. Germline V lookup: CDR1 MNHNS, CDR2 SASEGT. The CDR3 coding sequence is TGTGCCAGCAGTCTGCGCCCCCTTGGTTTGAATGAGCAGTTCTTC. Translating it yields CASSLRPLGLNEQFF.

The chain has TRBV10-1 and TRBJ2-7; TRBD1 matches at 7 bases. CDR1 and CDR2 (germline): WNHNN, SYGVQD (reference sequence). The CDR3 totals 14 residues. V lost 4 bases, J lost 6 bases, and 9 bases stayed unmatched. The CDR3 sequence: CASSGQGPKGEQYF. CDR3 nucleotide sequence: TGCGCCAGCAGTGGACAGGGCCCCAAGGGCGAGCAGTACTTC.

The rearrangement joins TRBV7-7 to TRBJ2-5; D may be TRBD2 (6 bases). V shed 4 bases and J shed 3 bases, with 15 bases lying between them. The CDR3 runs 15 residues. In germline, CDR1 is SSHAT, CDR2 FNYEAQ (reference sequence). CDR3 in amino acids: CASSSTNGEEETQYF. In nucleotides, the CDR3 is TGTGCCAGCAGCTCGACAAACGGGGAGGAAGAGACCCAGTACTTC.

The CDR3 region has the DNA TGTGCCAGTAGTATAGGGACTAGGGGGGACAATGAGCAGTTCTTC. As protein: CASSIGTRGDNEQFF. The chain employs TRBV19 and TRBJ2-1, with D perhaps TRBD2 (7 bases). The CDR3 covers 15 residues. The V end lost 1 base, the J end lost 5 bases, and 12 bases lay between the germline ends. In germline, CDR1 is LNHDA, CDR2 SQIVND (reference sequence). The variable domain in full, completed from reference TRBV19 and TRBJ2-1, reads DGGITQSPKYLFRKEGQNVTLSCEQNLNHDAMYWYRQDPGQGLRLIYYSQIVNDFQKGDIAEGYSVSREKKESFPLTVTSAQKNPTAFYLCASSIGTRGDNEQFFGPGTRLTVL.

The CDR3 DNA sequence: TGCAGCGTTTTTTCACAGAACGGCTACACCTTC. This translates into CSVFSQNGYTF. The chain couples TRBV29-1 to TRBJ1-2; the D is unclear. Trimming left V 5 bases short and J 8 bases short, with 12 bases between. Germline V gene lookup returns CDR1 SQVTM and CDR2 ANQGSEA. The CDR3 contains 11 residues.

This clone was observed a handful of times. V and J are TRBV4-2 and TRBJ2-7; D possibly corresponds to TRBD2 (6 bases). This CDR3 is 12 amino acids long. The ends were cut back, 1 base at V and 6 bases at J, with 7 bases in the middle. In germline, CDR1 is LGHNA, CDR2 YNFKEQ. The CDR3 sequence is CASSQGEVEQYF. For the CDR3, the DNA is TGTGCCAGCAGCCAAGGGGAGGTCGAGCAGTACTTC.

This chain connects TRBV7-3 to TRBJ2-2; 13 bases align to TRBD2. The CDR3 loop spans 17 amino acids. Germline CDR1 reads SGHTA; CDR2 reads FQGTGA. V lost 3 bases to trimming and J lost 2 bases; unmatched junction nucleotides: 3. The CDR3 region is CASSLTSGGTNTGELFF. Written as DNA, the CDR3 is TGTGCCAGCAGCTTGACTAGCGGGGGGACCAACACCGGGGAGCTGTTTTTT.

This rearrangement joins TRBV19 to TRBJ1-2; D possibly corresponds to TRBD1 (6 bases). The CDR3 covers 15 residues. V dropped 7 bases and J dropped 6 bases, with 21 bases sitting between them. The germline V gene encodes CDR1 LNHDA and CDR2 SQIVND (reference sequence). CDR3 sequence (DNA): TGTGCCAGTACCACAGGGACACGGTATAGTGATGGCTACACCTTC. Translation: CASTTGTRYSDGYTF. The full variable domain, its missing parts supplied by reference TRBV19 and TRBJ1-2, is DGGITQSPKYLFRKEGQNVTLSCEQNLNHDAMYWYRQDPGQGLRLIYYSQIVNDFQKGDIAEGYSVSREKKESFPLTVTSAQKNPTAFYLCASTTGTRYSDGYTFGSGTRLTVV.

The V gene is TRBV13, the J gene TRBJ2-4; maybe TRBD2 (5 bases). V shed 5 bases and J shed 3 bases, with 8 bases lying between them. In germline, CDR1 is PRHDT, CDR2 FYEKMQ (reference sequence). The CDR3 has 13 residues. In DNA, the CDR3 is TGTGCCAGCAGCGTCCGGGACAAAAACATTCAGTACTTC. Its protein product is CASSVRDKNIQYF.

The chain is built from TRBV10-3 and TRBJ2-7; the D gene is possibly TRBD2 (5 bases). Looked up from germline, CDR1 is ENHRY and CDR2 is SYGVKD. Trimming pared 11 bases from V and 0 bases from J, leaving 17 bases between. The CDR3 contains 14 residues. This chain's CDR3 is CAADEGSPSYEQYF. CDR3 nucleotide sequence: TGTGCCGCCGACGAGGGCTCGCCCTCCTACGAGCAGTACTTC.

The genes are TRBV7-2 and TRBJ1-1; 7 bases map to TRBD1. Trimming took 2 bases from V and 1 from J; bases not matched to a gene: 7. CDR3 length: 16 residues. Looked up from germline, CDR1 is SGHTA and CDR2 is FQGNSA. CDR3 in DNA: TGTGCCAGCAGCTTACTGGGACAGATCTCGAACACTGAAGCTTTCTTT. Protein: CASSLLGQISNTEAFF.